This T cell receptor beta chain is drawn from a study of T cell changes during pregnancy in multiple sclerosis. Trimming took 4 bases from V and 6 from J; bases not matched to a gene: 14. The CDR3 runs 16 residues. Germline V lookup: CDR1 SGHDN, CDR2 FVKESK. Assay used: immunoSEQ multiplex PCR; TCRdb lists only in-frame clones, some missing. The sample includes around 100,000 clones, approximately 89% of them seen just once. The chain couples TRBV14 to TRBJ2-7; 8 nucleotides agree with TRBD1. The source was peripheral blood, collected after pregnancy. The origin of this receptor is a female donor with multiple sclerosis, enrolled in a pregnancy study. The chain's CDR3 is CASSRLSDRVNGEQYF. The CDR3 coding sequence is TGTGCCAGCAGCCGTCTATCGGACAGGGTGAATGGCGAGCAGTACTTC.